This T cell receptor (beta chain) emerged from a study of post-analysis software for immune sequencing data. Study at large: Relapsing-remitting, secondary progressive and progressive-relapsing multiple sclerosis were all included among the disease courses. Notes on the study in general: There were five or six TRBV segments more frequent in patients than controls, and TRBV5-6, TRBV5-1 and TRBV20-1 were among them. F measure grouped same-batch samples tightly together.

Unique molecular identifiers tagged the TCR beta cDNA libraries. With about 0.95 to 10 million T cells as the source, some 510,000 cDNA molecules resulted. TCRdb itself ran the PCR reads through MiXCR, one entry per CDR3 protein. Among 250,000 to 300,000 distinct CDR3 sequences listed, 35% to 40% were seen once. Germline V gene lookup returns CDR1 SGHTA and CDR2 FQGNSA. This CDR3 comprises 15 residues. The V end was cut by 5 bases, the J end by 8 bases, with 21 bases between. On this clonotype: Antigen: not known.

The origin of this receptor is a girl aged 10-17 years with multiple sclerosis. Specimen: blood. The chain couples TRBV7-2 to TRBJ1-2, with D tentatively TRBD1 (5 bases). The CDR3, as DNA: TGTGCCAGCAGCCCCCCAGTTGGGGGGGAGGAAGGCTACACCTTC. It yields the protein CASSPPVGGEEGYTF.